This TCR beta chain was captured in a study of T cell responses to AZD1222 COVID-19 vaccine. Using immunoSEQ multiplex PCR, the repertoire was profiled, and TCRdb retains in-frame clones only, with some absent. Among roughly 130,000 clones listed, just over 85% were seen once. V was trimmed by 7 bases and J by 0 bases, leaving 11 bases between them. Per germline, CDR1 SGHAT and CDR2 FQNNGV. This CDR3 spans 14 amino acids. The J gene is TRBJ2-3, the V gene TRBV11-2; tentatively, D is TRBD2 (5 bases). The receptor comes from an adult in good health. Source: peripheral blood, taken on day 0 of AZD1222 vaccination. The CDR3 DNA is TGTGCCAGCACATTGGGGAGTAGCACAGATACGCAGTATTTT. Translation gives CASTLGSSTDTQYF.